The clone carrying this T cell receptor beta chain has a count of ten or more. Its antigen is undetermined. This entry comes from a study of T cells in Graves' hyperthyroidism and ophthalmopathy. Study-wide results and caveats: Most thyroid clonotypes expanded above 0.001 were also detected in blood. Ophthalmopathy could be told apart from stable hyperthyroidism with a 13 V-J model. Before onset, ophthalmopathy was predicted by the model a median around 6.2 months earlier.

Germline CDR1 reads SGHRS; CDR2 reads YFSETQ. The CDR3 loop spans 13 amino acids. Deletions cut 4 bases from V and 1 base from J, with 9 bases between. Inclusion characteristics of ophthalmopathy patients comprised a Clinical Activity Score of at least 3, a NOSPECS grade of at least 4, and duration under 3 months. Amplification of TCR beta CDR3 regions was performed using RNA transcripts as template. The TCR CDR3 first-round RT-PCR relied on the HTBI primer set. TCRdb re-analysed the multiplex PCR reads in MiXCR, keeping a single row per CDR3 protein. There are under 350,000 distinct CDR3 sequences in the sample; about 18% occur only once, and about 51% lies in the top ten.

What was sequenced was blood. This receptor was obtained from a woman between 55 and 75 years old with Graves' ophthalmopathy. The chain joins TRBV5-1 to TRBJ2-7; perhaps TRBD2 as D (5 bases). CDR3 residues: CASSARTSYEQYF. CDR3 DNA sequence: TGCGCCAGCAGCGCCAGGACTTCCTACGAGCAGTACTTC.